Listed here is a single T cell receptor (beta chain). The germline gives CDR1 LNHNV, CDR2 YYDKDF (reference sequence). The V segment lost 8 bases and the J segment 6 bases; nucleotides outside the gene matches: 11. The CDR3 length is 15 residues. The data were obtained in a study of CD8+ T cells in alopecia areata. Extracted RNA was reverse transcribed into cDNA, the sequencing template. Libraries were prepared by immunoSEQ multiplex PCR; TCRdb keeps only in-frame clonotypes and omits some of them. The data contain 200,000 or so clones, around 43% of them singletons. Treatment reported: oral pan-JAK inhibitor, 5-10 mg twice daily.

The sequencing here drew on CD4+ T cells sorted from blood, taken at approximately week 36, from a patient treated with tofacitinib. This clonotype was obtained from a human donor with alopecia areata. This chain joins TRBV15 and TRBJ2-1, with 9 bases lining up with TRBD2. CDR3 coding DNA: TGTGCCACCCGCCTTAATCTAGCGGGACTCAATGAGCAGTTCTTC. Translated: CATRLNLAGLNEQFF.